This T cell receptor (beta chain) was recovered during a study of neoadjuvant anti-PD-1 for oral cavity cancer. The length of the CDR3 is 13 residues. Germline lookup yields CDR1 MNHNY and CDR2 SVGAGI (reference sequence). The V segment lost 5 bases and the J segment 12 bases; nucleotides outside the gene matches: 11. Most tumor samples had roughly 4.4 ug input DNA in two replicates. Here immunoSEQ multiplex PCR was the method, and the copy in TCRdb shows in-frame clones only, minus some. The repertoire holds about 6,600 clones, 45% seen once, with about 25% in the top ten. The chain couples TRBV6-6 to TRBJ2-7, with 9 bases matching TRBD1. The sequence derives from a person aged 35 to 85 with oral cavity squamous cell carcinoma. The specimen comprised tumor tissue, sampled before nivolumab (anti-PD-1) treatment. CDR3 loop: CASSKDRGRYPYF. In DNA form, the CDR3 reads TGTGCCAGCAGTAAGGACAGGGGAAGGTATCCGTACTTC.